These T cell receptor beta chains were read from a single sample in a study of a mutant IDH1 vaccine in newly diagnosed glioma. Their antigen targets remain unknown. The method was immunoSEQ multiplex PCR; TCRdb's version includes in-frame clones alone and lacks a portion of them. The sample records about 82,000 clones, roughly 85% being singletons. Sequenced material: PBMCs, taken from a glioma patient whose treatment included an IDH1 peptide vaccine. The source is a young man with glioma. Some clones in this sample may be carry-over from other donors' samples. CDR3s include the opening cysteine and the closing phenylalanine or tryptophan. Fields, in order: D gene, clone size, V gene, J gene, CDR3 protein, CDR3 DNA. D genes are given only for firm matches. Clone size appears in some rows only: once, few, many, or a class for an expanded clone.

d_gene: TRBD2; abundance: NA; v_gene: TRBV10-3; j_gene: TRBJ2-5; CDR3aa: CAITAGGGPGGETQYF; CDR3nt: TGTGCCATCACAGCCGGGGGAGGCCCCGGGGGGGAGACCCAGTACTTC
d_gene: NA; abundance: NA; v_gene: TRBV28; j_gene: TRBJ1-6; CDR3aa: CASSFTNSPLHF; CDR3nt: TGTGCCAGCAGTTTCACTAATTCACCCCTCCACTTT
d_gene: TRBD1; abundance: NA; v_gene: TRBV10-3; j_gene: TRBJ2-1; CDR3aa: CAISESTGANEQFF; CDR3nt: TGTGCCATCAGTGAGTCGACAGGGGCCAATGAGCAGTTCTTC
d_gene: TRBD1; abundance: NA; v_gene: TRBV2; j_gene: TRBJ1-2; CDR3aa: CASSTRTGGEGYTF; CDR3nt: TGTGCCAGCAGTACACGGACAGGGGGCGAAGGCTACACCTTC
d_gene: NA; abundance: few; v_gene: TRBV18; j_gene: TRBJ2-7; CDR3aa: CASSPGQSYEQYF; CDR3nt: TGTGCCAGCTCACCGGGACAATCGTACGAGCAGTACTTC
d_gene: NA; abundance: NA; v_gene: TRBV7-9; j_gene: TRBJ2-5; CDR3aa: CASSLSTGYQETQYF; CDR3nt: TGTGCCAGCAGCTTATCGACGGGGTACCAAGAGACCCAGTACTTC
d_gene: NA; abundance: NA; v_gene: TRBV5-1; j_gene: TRBJ2-1; CDR3aa: CASSLRAGSSSYNEQFF; CDR3nt: TGCGCCAGCAGCTTACGAGCGGGTTCTAGCTCCTACAATGAGCAGTTCTTC
d_gene: NA; abundance: NA; v_gene: TRBV6-1; j_gene: TRBJ1-1; CDR3aa: CASSENRVGIGGTEAFF; CDR3nt: TGTGCCAGCAGTGAAAACAGGGTAGGCATTGGTGGCACTGAAGCTTTCTTT
d_gene: TRBD2; abundance: NA; v_gene: TRBV5-6; j_gene: TRBJ2-3; CDR3aa: CASSLRTSGISTDTQYF; CDR3nt: TGTGCCAGCAGCTTGCGTACCAGCGGGATTAGCACAGATACGCAGTATTTT
d_gene: NA; abundance: NA; v_gene: TRBV4-3; j_gene: TRBJ2-6; CDR3aa: CASSQEWGSGANVLTF; CDR3nt: TGCGCCAGCAGCCAAGAATGGGGCTCTGGGGCCAACGTCCTGACTTTC
d_gene: NA; abundance: NA; v_gene: TRBV6-6; j_gene: TRBJ2-1; CDR3aa: CASSYGREQFF; CDR3nt: TGTGCCAGCAGTTACGGGAGAGAGCAGTTCTTC
d_gene: NA; abundance: NA; v_gene: TRBV5-6; j_gene: TRBJ1-4; CDR3aa: CASTIVPSRKLFF; CDR3nt: TGTGCCAGCACCATAGTACCTTCGCGAAAACTGTTTTTT
d_gene: TRBD1; abundance: NA; v_gene: TRBV28; j_gene: TRBJ1-5; CDR3aa: CASSRTGADQPQHF; CDR3nt: TGTGCCAGCAGCCGGACAGGGGCCGATCAGCCCCAGCATTTT
d_gene: TRBD1; abundance: NA; v_gene: TRBV27; j_gene: TRBJ2-7; CDR3aa: CASSQQGAEQYF; CDR3nt: TGTGCCAGCAGTCAACAGGGGGCGGAACAGTACTTC
d_gene: TRBD2; abundance: NA; v_gene: TRBV9; j_gene: TRBJ2-1; CDR3aa: CASTRGGPSLPYNEQFF; CDR3nt: TGTGCCAGCACTCGGGGGGGGCCATCGTTGCCCTACAATGAGCAGTTCTTC
d_gene: NA; abundance: NA; v_gene: TRBV9; j_gene: TRBJ2-1; CDR3aa: CASSVSRRVEQGRPNEQFF; CDR3nt: TGTGCCAGCAGCGTCTCCCGTCGCGTTGAACAGGGCAGGCCCAATGAGCAGTTCTTC
d_gene: NA; abundance: NA; v_gene: TRBV6-4; j_gene: TRBJ1-2; CDR3aa: CASSASRDGYTF; CDR3nt: TGTGCCAGCAGCGCATCGCGGGATGGCTACACCTTC
d_gene: NA; abundance: NA; v_gene: TRBV7-9; j_gene: TRBJ1-2; CDR3aa: CASSMGSFNYGYTF; CDR3nt: TGTGCCAGCAGCATGGGGTCCTTTAACTATGGCTACACCTTC
d_gene: NA; abundance: NA; v_gene: TRBV29-1; j_gene: TRBJ1-1; CDR3aa: CSAEQAGVKAEAFF; CDR3nt: TGCAGCGCCGAACAAGCTGGGGTGAAGGCTGAAGCTTTCTTT
d_gene: NA; abundance: NA; v_gene: TRBV4-1; j_gene: TRBJ2-3; CDR3aa: CASSLDPGGGIYDTQYF; CDR3nt: TGCGCCAGCAGCCTAGACCCAGGGGGGGGTATTTACGATACGCAGTATTTT
d_gene: NA; abundance: NA; v_gene: TRBV5-1; j_gene: TRBJ1-2; CDR3aa: CASSLSPQGRGYTF; CDR3nt: TGCGCCAGCAGCTTGAGCCCGCAAGGTCGTGGCTACACCTTC
d_gene: NA; abundance: NA; v_gene: TRBV18; j_gene: TRBJ2-7; CDR3aa: CASTPRHPIYEQYF; CDR3nt: TGTGCCAGCACCCCGCGGCACCCGATCTACGAGCAGTACTTC
d_gene: TRBD1; abundance: NA; v_gene: TRBV10-3; j_gene: TRBJ2-2; CDR3aa: CAIPTGTGRTGELFF; CDR3nt: TGTGCCATCCCGACCGGGACAGGACGCACCGGGGAGCTGTTTTTT
d_gene: TRBD1; abundance: NA; v_gene: TRBV4-2; j_gene: TRBJ2-7; CDR3aa: CASSRTGTGAKLSYEQYF; CDR3nt: TGTGCCAGCAGCCGCACCGGGACAGGGGCGAAACTCTCCTACGAGCAGTACTTC
d_gene: NA; abundance: few; v_gene: TRBV7-2; j_gene: TRBJ1-1; CDR3aa: CASSLAGPPGTTEAFF; CDR3nt: TGTGCCAGCAGCTTAGCAGGCCCCCCGGGCACCACTGAAGCTTTCTTT
d_gene: NA; abundance: NA; v_gene: TRBV29-1; j_gene: TRBJ1-2; CDR3aa: CSVGQPQMIYGYTF; CDR3nt: TGCAGCGTTGGACAGCCCCAAATGATCTATGGCTACACCTTC
d_gene: NA; abundance: NA; v_gene: TRBV18; j_gene: TRBJ2-7; CDR3aa: CASSPPDKYEQYF; CDR3nt: TGTGCCAGCTCACCACCGGACAAATACGAGCAGTACTTC
d_gene: NA; abundance: NA; v_gene: TRBV28; j_gene: TRBJ1-5; CDR3aa: CASSLGRAVGNQPQHF; CDR3nt: TGTGCCAGCAGTTTAGGGAGGGCGGTGGGCAATCAGCCCCAGCATTTT
d_gene: TRBD1; abundance: NA; v_gene: TRBV7-8; j_gene: TRBJ2-4; CDR3aa: CASSSGTEMSIQYF; CDR3nt: TGTGCCAGCAGCTCCGGGACAGAGATGAGCATTCAGTACTTC
d_gene: TRBD1; abundance: NA; v_gene: TRBV6-1; j_gene: TRBJ1-4; CDR3aa: CASTRDRWNEKLFF; CDR3nt: TGTGCCAGCACTAGGGACAGGTGGAATGAAAAACTGTTTTTT
d_gene: NA; abundance: NA; v_gene: TRBV4-1; j_gene: TRBJ2-5; CDR3aa: CASSQDGVQETQYF; CDR3nt: TGCGCCAGCAGCCAAGACGGCGTCCAAGAGACCCAGTACTTC
d_gene: NA; abundance: NA; v_gene: TRBV4-3; j_gene: TRBJ2-7; CDR3aa: CASSQVQGRSEQYF; CDR3nt: TGCGCCAGCAGCCAAGTACAGGGGAGGAGCGAGCAGTACTTC
d_gene: NA; abundance: NA; v_gene: TRBV5-3; j_gene: TRBJ2-7; CDR3aa: CARTMALRQRGPQSYEQYF; CDR3nt: TGTGCCAGAACTATGGCATTGAGACAGAGAGGTCCCCAAAGCTACGAGCAGTACTTC
d_gene: NA; abundance: NA; v_gene: TRBV7-8; j_gene: TRBJ2-7; CDR3aa: CASSSFGDYEQYF; CDR3nt: TGTGCCAGCAGCTCCTTTGGGGACTACGAGCAGTACTTC
d_gene: TRBD1; abundance: once; v_gene: TRBV2; j_gene: TRBJ1-2; CDR3aa: CASSEGGTGAYYGYTF; CDR3nt: TGTGCCAGCAGTGAAGGGGGGACAGGGGCTTACTATGGCTACACCTTC
d_gene: TRBD2; abundance: NA; v_gene: TRBV28; j_gene: TRBJ2-1; CDR3aa: CASSSQRGHNEQFF; CDR3nt: TGTGCCAGCAGTTCCCAGCGGGGCCACAATGAGCAGTTCTTC